Sequencing of this TCR beta chain was carried out in a study of shared clonotypes between healthy human individuals. To note about this clone: Its antigen is undetermined.

Study-level results: Limitation of the genetic and exposure-history diversity represented came from the few donors. Estimated clonotype richness was generally higher in naive than memory subsets.

Germline V gene sequence: CDR1 SGHTA, CDR2 FQGNSA. Trimming removed 5 bases from V and 3 bases from J, with 17 bases in between. The length of the CDR3 is 16 residues. Running of the assay took place at deep level. TCRdb's table, derived via immunoSEQ multiplex PCR, lists solely in-frame clones and lacks some. This sample yields 2,500,000 or so clones, of which around nine tenths are seen a single time; over 0.12% belongs to the top ten. The origin of this receptor is a man aged 18 to 29 in good health. Source material: naive CD4+ T cells sorted from blood. Subset of the sample: CD45RA+ positively selected. V gene TRBV7-2 combines with J gene TRBJ2-1; D is possibly TRBD2 (5 bases). CDR3 DNA: TGTGCCAGCAGCCCGTCGGACTTTTGGGGCTACAATGAGCAGTTCTTC. It codes for CASSPSDFWGYNEQFF.